This T cell receptor (beta chain) was observed in a study of T cell repertoires in cytomegalovirus infection. Study-wide context: A matching HLA type, together with CMV infection, was signaled by public TCR beta signatures. Whole-study results and caveats: HLA-C-restricted CMV-specific TCR beta clonotypes were dominant in the ex vivo response.

A word on this clonotype: Its antigen is not identified.

TCRdb re-derived calls from the reads in MiXCR, one entry per CDR3 protein. Of hundreds of thousands of distinct CDR3 sequences in the sample, approximately 40% were seen once. V was trimmed by 5 bases and J by 7 bases, leaving 15 bases between them. There are 14 residues in the CDR3. Germline assignment: CDR1 ENHRY and CDR2 SYGVKD. J is TRBJ1-5 and V is TRBV10-3; the D is unclear. This sequence was found in a human donor in good health (CMV status not recorded). Some clones in this sample may be carry-over from other donors' samples. The sample was PBMCs. The CDR3 DNA reads TGTGCCATCAGTCGAGAGGAGGGAGCCCAGCCCCAGCATTTT. This codes for CAISREEGAQPQHF.